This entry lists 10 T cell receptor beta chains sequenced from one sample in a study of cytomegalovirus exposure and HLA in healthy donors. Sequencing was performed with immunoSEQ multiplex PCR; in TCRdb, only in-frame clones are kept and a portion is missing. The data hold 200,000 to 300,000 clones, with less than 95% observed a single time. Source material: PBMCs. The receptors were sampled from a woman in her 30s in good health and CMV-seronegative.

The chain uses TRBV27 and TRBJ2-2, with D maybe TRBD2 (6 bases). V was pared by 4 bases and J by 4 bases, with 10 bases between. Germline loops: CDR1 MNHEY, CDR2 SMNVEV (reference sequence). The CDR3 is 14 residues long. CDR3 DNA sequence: TGTGCCAGCAGTTCGGGAGCTTTCACCGGGGAGCTGTTTTTT. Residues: CASSSGAFTGELFF.

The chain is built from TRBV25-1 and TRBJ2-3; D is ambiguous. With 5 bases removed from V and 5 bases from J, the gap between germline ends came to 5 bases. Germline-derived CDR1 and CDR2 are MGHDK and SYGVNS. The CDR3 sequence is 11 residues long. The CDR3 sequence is CASSREDTQYF. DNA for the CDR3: TGTGCCAGCAGTCGCGAAGATACGCAGTATTTT.

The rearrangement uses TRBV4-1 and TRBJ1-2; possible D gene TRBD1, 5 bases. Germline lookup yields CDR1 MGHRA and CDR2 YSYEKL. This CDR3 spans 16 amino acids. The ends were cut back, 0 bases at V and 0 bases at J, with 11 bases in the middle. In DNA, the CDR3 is TGCGCCAGCAGCCAAGACCCACAGGTGACTAACTATGGCTACACCTTC. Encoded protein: CASSQDPQVTNYGYTF.

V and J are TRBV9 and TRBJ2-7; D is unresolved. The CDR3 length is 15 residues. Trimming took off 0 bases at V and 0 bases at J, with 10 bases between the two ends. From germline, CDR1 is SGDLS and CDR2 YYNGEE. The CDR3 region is CASSVGGYSSYEQYF. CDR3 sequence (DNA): TGTGCCAGCAGCGTAGGAGGTTACAGCTCCTACGAGCAGTACTTC.

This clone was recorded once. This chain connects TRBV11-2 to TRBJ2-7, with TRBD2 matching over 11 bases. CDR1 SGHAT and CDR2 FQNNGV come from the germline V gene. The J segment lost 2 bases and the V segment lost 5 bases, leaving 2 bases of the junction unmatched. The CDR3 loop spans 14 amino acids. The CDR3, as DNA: TGTGCCAGCAGCGCGGGACTAGCGGCCTACGAGCAGTACTTC. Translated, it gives CASSAGLAAYEQYF.

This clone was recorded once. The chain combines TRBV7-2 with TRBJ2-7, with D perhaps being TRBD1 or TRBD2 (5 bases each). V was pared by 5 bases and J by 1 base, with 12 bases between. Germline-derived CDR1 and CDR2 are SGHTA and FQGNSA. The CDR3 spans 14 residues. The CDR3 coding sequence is TGTGCCAGCAGCCAAACGGGACCTTCCTACGAGCAGTACTTC. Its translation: CASSQTGPSYEQYF.

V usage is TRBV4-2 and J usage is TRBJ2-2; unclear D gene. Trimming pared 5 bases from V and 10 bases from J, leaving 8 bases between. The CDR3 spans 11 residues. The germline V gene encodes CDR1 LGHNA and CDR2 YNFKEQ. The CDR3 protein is CASSGLSELFF. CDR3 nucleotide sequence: TGTGCCAGCAGCGGATTATCGGAGCTGTTTTTT.

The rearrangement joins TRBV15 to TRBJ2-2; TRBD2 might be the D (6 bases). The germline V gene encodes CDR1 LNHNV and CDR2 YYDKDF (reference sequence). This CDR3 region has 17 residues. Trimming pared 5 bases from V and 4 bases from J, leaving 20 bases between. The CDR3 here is CATSEYRDSVRTGELFF. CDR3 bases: TGTGCCACCAGCGAATACCGGGACTCCGTTCGCACCGGGGAGCTGTTTTTT.

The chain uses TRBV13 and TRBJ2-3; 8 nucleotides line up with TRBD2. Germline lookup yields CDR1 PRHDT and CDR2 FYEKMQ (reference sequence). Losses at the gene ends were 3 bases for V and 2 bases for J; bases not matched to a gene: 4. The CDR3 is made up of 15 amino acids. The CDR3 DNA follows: TGTGCCAGCAGCTTGGGGCGGGGGGACACAGATACGCAGTATTTT. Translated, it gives CASSLGRGDTDTQYF.

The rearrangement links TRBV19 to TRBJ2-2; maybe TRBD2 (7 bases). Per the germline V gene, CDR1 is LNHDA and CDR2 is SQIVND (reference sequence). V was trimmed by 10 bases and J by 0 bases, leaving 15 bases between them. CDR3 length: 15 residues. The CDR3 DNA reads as TGTGCCACATTGGGGGGGCATTCGAACACCGGGGAGCTGTTTTTT. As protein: CATLGGHSNTGELFF.